Below, 6 T cell receptor beta chains from the same sample are listed, as sequenced in a study of blood T cells in healthy people across ages. Primers used in a second PCR of about 6 to 11 cycles were a sample-barcoded 5' primer and a J-beta primer mix. TCRdb re-called the 5' RACE reads with MiXCR, one entry per CDR3 protein. This sample has some 1,800,000 distinct CDR3 sequences, with roughly two fifths found just once. Sequenced sample: blood. The receptor source for this set is a human donor in good health.

A few counts support this clonotype. V is TRBV7-2 and J is TRBJ1-2, with TRBD1 identical over 8 bases. Unmatched junction bases numbered 7, after V lost 4 bases and J lost 6 bases. The CDR3 has 14 residues. Germline CDR1 is SGHTA and CDR2 is FQGNSA. CDR3 in DNA: TGTGCCAGCAGCTCGAGGACAGGGTCGCATGGCTACACCTTC. Translating it yields CASSSRTGSHGYTF.

In this sample, this clonotype turned up many times. The CDR3 is CASTQNQETQYF. Written as DNA, the CDR3 is TGTGCCAGCACTCAAAACCAAGAGACCCAGTACTTC. The chain recombines TRBV7-9 with TRBJ2-5; D is undetermined. V was clipped by 7 bases and J by 0 bases, with 6 bases between them. This CDR3 contains 12 residues. Per germline, CDR1 SEHNR and CDR2 FQNEAQ (reference sequence).

V is TRBV4-3 and J is TRBJ2-7; D is undetermined. The CDR3 contains 14 residues. V lost 4 bases and J lost 4, with 14 bases in between. CDR1 is LGHNA and CDR2 is YSLEER in the germline V gene. The CDR3 bases are TGCGCCAGCAGCCCCGAGACCCGGGTTTACGAGCAGTACTTC. Protein sequence: CASSPETRVYEQYF.

The sample holds a few counts of this clonotype. The chain recombines TRBV4-3 with TRBJ2-3; 9 bases match TRBD1. This CDR3 spans 18 amino acids. J lost 4 bases, V lost 2 bases, and 13 bases had no gene match. Germline V gene lookup returns CDR1 LGHNA and CDR2 YSLEER. The CDR3: CASSQSPTGGSRPDTQYF. In DNA, the CDR3 is TGCGCCAGCAGCCAATCCCCCACAGGGGGCTCTAGGCCAGATACGCAGTATTTT.

V is TRBV12-5 and J is TRBJ1-3, with D uncertain. CDR1 is LGHNT and CDR2 is FRNRAP in the germline V gene. Trimming stripped 4 bases from V and 2 bases from J, with 15 bases between. The CDR3 has 16 residues. CDR3 DNA: TGTGCTAGTGGTTCGGACCTAGGGTTGGCTGGAAACACCATATATTTT. Translation: CASGSDLGLAGNTIYF.

As concerns this clonotype: The junction departs from germline at one end; a sequencing error may be responsible. The CDR3 region has the DNA TGTGTCAGCAGCCAAGTTAACTATGGCTACACCTTC. Translation: CVSSQVNYGYTF. The rearrangement uses TRBV3-1 and TRBJ1-2; no reliable D call. The CDR3 extends over 12 amino acids. From germline, CDR1 is LGHDT and CDR2 YNNKEL (reference sequence).